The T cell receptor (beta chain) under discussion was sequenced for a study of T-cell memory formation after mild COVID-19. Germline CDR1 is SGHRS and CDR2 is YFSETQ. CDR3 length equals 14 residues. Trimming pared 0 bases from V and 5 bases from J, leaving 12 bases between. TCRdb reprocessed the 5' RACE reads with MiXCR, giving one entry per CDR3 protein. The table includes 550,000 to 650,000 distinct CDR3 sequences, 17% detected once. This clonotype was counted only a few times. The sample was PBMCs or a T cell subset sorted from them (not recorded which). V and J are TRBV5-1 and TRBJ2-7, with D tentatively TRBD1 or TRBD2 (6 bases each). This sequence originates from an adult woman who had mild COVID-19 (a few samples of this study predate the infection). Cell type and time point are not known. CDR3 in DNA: TGCGCCAGCAGCTTGGAGGGGGGCCGTGACGAGCAGTACTTC. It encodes CASSLEGGRDEQYF.